The 32 T cell receptor beta chains reported below all come from one sample, sequenced in a study of identical twins. From the 5' RACE reads, TCRdb called clonotypes with MiXCR, one entry per CDR3 protein. The sample contains around 370,000 distinct CDR3 sequences, 9% of which appear only once. The sample was naive T cells sorted from blood. These receptor sequences come from a woman aged 50 to 60 in good health.

For this clonotype: At one end, the junction sequence differs from germline, possibly due to a read error. The V call is TRBV5-1, the J call TRBJ2-4; 13 bases are a match to TRBD2. Looked up from germline, CDR1 is SGHRS and CDR2 is YFSETQ. The CDR3 covers 18 residues. The CDR3, as DNA: TGCGCCTGCAGCGCGCTCGGGACTAGCGGGATAGCCAAAAACATTCAGTACTTC. Encoded protein: CACSALGTSGIAKNIQYF.

This chain connects TRBV29-1 to TRBJ2-1; TRBD2 matches 7 bases. Looked up from germline, CDR1 is SQVTM and CDR2 is ANQGSEA. This CDR3 comprises 13 residues. V lost 4 bases and J lost 7; bases outside the gene matches: 7. The CDR3 DNA reads as TGCAGCGTTGGGACTAGTGGCAGAAATGAGCAGTTCTTC. It codes for CSVGTSGRNEQFF.

A few counts support this clonotype. The chain has TRBV27 and TRBJ1-1; D is unclear. The CDR3 contains 15 residues. Between the trimmed V and J ends, which lost 5 bases and 5 bases, there was a span of 18 bases. CDR1 and CDR2 from the germline V gene are MNHEY and SMNVEV (reference sequence). The CDR3 DNA reads as TGTGCCAGCAGTCCCCCTCCCCTCATTGGGACTGAAGCTTTCTTT. Protein sequence: CASSPPPLIGTEAFF.

There are a few counts of this clonotype. This chain joins TRBV10-1 and TRBJ2-2; no clear D gene. Between the trimmed V and J ends, which lost 2 bases and 3 bases, there was a span of 13 bases. Germline V CDR1 and CDR2: WNHNN, SYGVQD (reference sequence). The length of the CDR3 is 16 residues. The CDR3 region has the DNA TGCGCCAGCAGTGAGCGATTCGGTGGGGACACCGGGGAGCTGTTTTTT. This translates into CASSERFGGDTGELFF.

This clonotype was observed a handful of times. V gene TRBV6-2 or TRBV6-3 combines with J gene TRBJ2-7; D call uncertain. CDR1 is MNHEY, CDR2 SVGEGT, per germline. This CDR3 has 12 amino acids. Trimming stripped 2 bases from V and 6 bases from J, with 8 bases between. The CDR3 DNA follows: TGTGCCAGCAGTTACGGCCGAACCGAGCAGTACGTC. It codes for CASSYGRTEQYV.

Many counts were recorded for this clonotype. This chain connects TRBV29-1 to TRBJ2-3; D ambiguous. Germline assignment: CDR1 SQVTM and CDR2 ANQGSEA. V was shortened by 5 bases and J by 2 bases, with 14 bases between the two germline ends. The CDR3 has 14 residues. The CDR3 DNA sequence: TGCAGCGTTTCCTGGGTGACGATCACAGATACGCAGTATTTT. Translation gives CSVSWVTITDTQYF.

This clonotype turned up a few times. The gene calls are TRBV7-9 and TRBJ1-1; tentative D call: TRBD1 (6 bases). Per the germline V gene, CDR1 is SEHNR and CDR2 is FQNEAQ (reference sequence). Trimming removed 3 bases from V and 7 bases from J, with 12 bases in between. CDR3 size: 13 residues. Here the CDR3 reads CASSLGGRFEAFF. CDR3 coding DNA: TGTGCCAGCAGCTTGGGGGGGCGGTTTGAAGCTTTCTTT.

This clonotype was detected many times. The CDR3: CSARDPTGYEQYF. CDR3 DNA sequence: TGCAGTGCTAGAGATCCAACGGGGTACGAGCAGTACTTC. The chain employs TRBV20-1 and TRBJ2-7; the D gene is possibly TRBD2 (5 bases). The CDR3 length is 13 residues. Between the trimmed V and J ends, which lost 0 bases and 4 bases, there was a span of 10 bases. Germline CDR1 is DFQATT and CDR2 is SNEGSKA (reference sequence).

This clonotype was found many times. The chain has TRBV4-1 and TRBJ2-7; tentatively, D is TRBD1 (6 bases). V gave up 0 bases and J gave up 9 bases, with 12 bases separating them. CDR3 length: 13 residues. Germline loops: CDR1 MGHRA, CDR2 YSYEKL. The CDR3 region has the DNA TGCGCCAGCAGCCAAGAATATGCGGACAGGCAGTACTTC. Translation gives CASSQEYADRQYF.

V and J are TRBV11-2 and TRBJ1-1; 10 bases match TRBD1. CDR1 SGHAT and CDR2 FQNNGV come from the germline V gene. The CDR3 length is 18 residues. V was pared by 3 bases and J by 5 bases, with 15 bases of the junction left unmatched. CDR3 nucleotides: TGTGCCAGCAGCTTCGACGGACAGGGGGTCCTTTTAGGTACTGAAGCTTTCTTT. This sequence encodes CASSFDGQGVLLGTEAFF.

This clonotype was counted a few times. The chain links TRBV12-3 or TRBV12-4 to TRBJ2-1; 11 nucleotides line up with TRBD2. The CDR3 covers 14 residues. The V gene end was trimmed by 5 bases and the J gene end by 12 bases; junction bases not matched to a gene: 9. The CDR3 DNA reads TGTGCCAGCAGTACTAGCGGGAGAGTCTTTTCGCAGTTCTTC. Its translation is CASSTSGRVFSQFF.

This clonotype was detected many times. V gene TRBV19 combines with J gene TRBJ2-1, with D perhaps assigned TRBD1 or TRBD2 (5 bases each). V lost 7 bases and J 7 bases, leaving 17 bases between the germline ends. This CDR3 has 14 amino acids. Germline CDR1 reads LNHDA; CDR2 reads SQIVND (reference sequence). As DNA, the CDR3 is TGTGCCAGTAAACGGGATGGGGGTCTTAATGAGCAGTTCTTC. Translating gives CASKRDGGLNEQFF.

This chain links TRBV3-1 with TRBJ2-7; 10 bases map to TRBD2. CDR1 and CDR2 (germline): LGHDT, YNNKEL (reference sequence). V trimming: 4 bases; J trimming: 2 bases; junction bases outside the gene matches: 23. The CDR3 is made up of 21 amino acids. In DNA, the CDR3 is TGTGCCAGCAGCCTCCGATCGTTGAACTTGGGTCTAGCGGGAGTAGCCTACGAGCAGTACTTC. Protein product: CASSLRSLNLGLAGVAYEQYF.

This clonotype was observed a handful of times. The CDR3 DNA reads TGTGCCAGCAGTTTTACCCTTAGCGGGAGAGGAGCCGGGGAGCTGTTTTTT. Amino acids: CASSFTLSGRGAGELFF. J is TRBJ2-2 and V is TRBV12-3 or TRBV12-4; TRBD2 agrees at 9 bases. J lost 6 bases, V lost 3 bases, and 11 bases had no gene match. The CDR3 has 17 amino acids.

This clonotype turned up a few times. The chain carries TRBV12-3 or TRBV12-4 and TRBJ2-7, with D possibly called TRBD1 or TRBD2 (6 bases each). Trimming cost V 3 bases and J 3 bases, with 15 bases left between them. CDR3 length: 15 amino acids. Here the CDR3 reads CASSFAGGGSYEQYF. Written as DNA, the CDR3 is TGTGCCAGCAGTTTTGCTGGAGGGGGGAGCTACGAGCAGTACTTC.

This clonotype was seen a handful of times. The chain joins TRBV10-3 to TRBJ2-2; D is perhaps TRBD2 (6 bases). This CDR3 comprises 15 residues. V was trimmed by 2 bases and J by 3 bases, leaving 10 bases between them. Per the germline V gene, CDR1 is ENHRY and CDR2 is SYGVKD. CDR3 loop: CAISERSGYTGELFF. CDR3 nucleotides: TGTGCCATCAGTGAGCGTAGCGGATACACCGGGGAGCTGTTTTTT.

This clonotype has at least ten counts. The V and J genes are TRBV3-1 and TRBJ2-1; a weak D match, TRBD2 (6 bases). Trimming removed 4 bases from V and 5 bases from J, with 15 bases in between. The germline gives CDR1 LGHDT, CDR2 YNNKEL (reference sequence). The CDR3 is made up of 15 amino acids. Here the CDR3 DNA reads TGTGCCAGCAGCCTGGCTAGCGTCATCAACAATGAGCAGTTCTTC. Protein sequence: CASSLASVINNEQFF.

In this sample, this clonotype turned up a few times. The genes are TRBV6-7 and TRBJ1-1; maybe TRBD1 (5 bases). TRBV6-7 is treated as an ORF (open reading frame) with a function not yet certain. This CDR3 is 17 amino acids long. V was cut by 4 bases and J by 0 bases, with 18 bases left in between. CDR3 protein: CASSLLRQLLMNTEAFF. The CDR3 DNA reads TGTGCCAGCAGTTTACTGCGACAGTTACTAATGAACACTGAAGCTTTCTTT.

This clonotype came up a few times. The chain joins TRBV11-2 to TRBJ2-7; D not certain. The CDR3 runs 15 residues. Between the trimmed V and J ends, which lost 5 bases and 1 base, there was a span of 15 bases. Germline V gene sequence: CDR1 SGHAT, CDR2 FQNNGV. The CDR3 spells CASSHSWSDSYEQYF. CDR3 nucleotides: TGTGCCAGCAGCCACTCATGGTCTGATTCCTACGAGCAGTACTTC. Together with reference TRBV11-2 and TRBJ2-7, the CDR3 gives the full variable domain: EAGVAQSPRYKIIEKRQSVAFWCNPISGHATLYWYQQILGQGPKLLIQFQNNGVVDDSQLPKDRFSAERLKGVDSTLKIQPAKLEDSAVYLCASSHSWSDSYEQYFGPGTRLTVT.

This clonotype was seen ten or more times. The chain employs TRBV9 and TRBJ2-3; D remains ambiguous. V shed 5 bases and J shed 3 bases, with 10 bases lying between them. The CDR3 sequence is 13 residues long. Germline values: CDR1 SGDLS, CDR2 YYNGEE. This chain's CDR3 is CASSSPFTDTQYF. CDR3 nucleotide sequence: TGTGCCAGCAGTTCCCCGTTTACAGATACGCAGTATTTT.

This clonotype came up a few times. The chain joins TRBV4-1 to TRBJ2-2, with 8 bases aligning to TRBD1. V lost 1 base and J lost 4; bases outside the gene matches: 5. The CDR3 runs 16 residues. Germline V CDR1 and CDR2: MGHRA, YSYEKL. The CDR3 reads CASSQGTGILTGELFF. CDR3 DNA: TGCGCCAGCAGCCAAGGGACAGGGATTCTCACCGGGGAGCTGTTTTTT.

The CDR3 reads CASSQDIRERLWEQYV. In DNA, the CDR3 is TGCGCCAGCAGCCAAGATATACGGGAGAGGCTCTGGGAGCAGTACGTC. V gene TRBV4-1 combines with J gene TRBJ2-7; D might be TRBD2 (6 bases). Germline V gene sequence: CDR1 MGHRA, CDR2 YSYEKL. The CDR3 totals 16 residues. Trimming shortened V by 0 bases and J by 7 bases, and 19 bases separated the two germline ends.

The rearrangement links TRBV5-1 to TRBJ2-2; a weak D match, TRBD1 (5 bases). The CDR3 runs 14 residues. Trimming pared 0 bases from V and 5 bases from J, leaving 8 bases between. Germline V gene data show CDR1 as SGHRS and CDR2 as YFSETQ. CDR3 sequence reads: CASSLGQITGELFF. In nucleotides, the CDR3 is TGCGCCAGCAGCTTGGGACAGATTACCGGGGAGCTGTTTTTT.

This clonotype was recorded a few times. The genes are TRBV2 and TRBJ2-1; 8 positions match TRBD1. V trimming: 3 bases; J trimming: 8 bases; junction bases outside the gene matches: 6. The germline V gene has CDR1 SNHLY and CDR2 FYNNEI. The CDR3 is made up of 14 amino acids. The CDR3 loop reads CASSETGQGYEQFF. The CDR3 region has the DNA TGTGCCAGCAGTGAGACTGGACAGGGATATGAGCAGTTCTTC.

This clonotype was seen a handful of times. CDR3 sequence: CASSTSSYEQYV. CDR3 DNA sequence: TGTGCCAGCAGCACCTCCTCCTACGAGCAGTACGTC. The J gene is TRBJ2-7, the V gene TRBV28; D gene uncertain. This CDR3 is 12 amino acids long. From germline, CDR1 is MDHEN and CDR2 SYDVKM. V was pared by 6 bases and J by 0 bases, with 6 bases between.

This clonotype occurred a few times. The chain joins TRBV27 to TRBJ2-1; D perhaps matches TRBD1 (5 bases). V dropped 1 base and J dropped 7 bases, with 11 bases sitting between them. The CDR3 is 14 residues long. Germline CDR1 reads MNHEY; CDR2 reads SMNVEV (reference sequence). The CDR3 loop reads CASSLFQGLNEQFF. The CDR3 region has the DNA TGTGCCAGCAGTTTATTTCAGGGTTTGAATGAGCAGTTCTTC.

The chain has TRBV5-1 and TRBJ2-7; 12 nucleotides agree with TRBD2. The CDR3 length is 16 residues. The trim removed 5 bases at V and 0 bases at J, leaving 6 bases unmatched. Per the germline V gene, CDR1 is SGHRS and CDR2 is YFSETQ. In DNA, the CDR3 is TGCGCCAGCAGTTTTACTAGCGGGAGGCCCTCCTACGAGCAGTACTTC. Protein: CASSFTSGRPSYEQYF.

The chain is built from TRBV11-2 and TRBJ2-5; the match to TRBD2 covers 13 bases. This CDR3 is 15 amino acids long. Germline lookup yields CDR1 SGHAT and CDR2 FQNNGV. The ends lost 4 bases at V and 3 bases at J; junction bases unmatched: 2. The CDR3 spells CASSSGTSGEETQYF. The CDR3 DNA reads as TGTGCCAGCAGCTCCGGGACTAGCGGGGAAGAGACCCAGTACTTC.

This clonotype was seen a handful of times. The chain uses TRBV7-9 and TRBJ2-3; D not certain. V was clipped by 10 bases and J by 4 bases, with 9 bases between them. CDR1 and CDR2 (germline): SEHNR, FQNEAQ (reference sequence). The CDR3 consists of 11 residues. The CDR3 DNA reads TGTGCCACCCGTCAATCAGATACGCAGTATTTT. Protein: CATRQSDTQYF.

This clonotype was detected ten times or more. CDR3 sequence (DNA): TGTGCCAGCTCAGAGAACGGACTAGCGGGCTACAATGAGCAGTTCTTC. This codes for CASSENGLAGYNEQFF. V usage is TRBV18 and J usage is TRBJ2-1; 11 nucleotides match TRBD2. Germline CDR1 KGHSH, CDR2 LQKENI. Trimming took 5 bases from V and 3 from J; bases not matched to a gene: 6. The CDR3 is 16 residues long.

This clonotype was detected a few times. The chain is built from TRBV12-3 or TRBV12-4 and TRBJ1-2; 9 nucleotides match TRBD1. V trimming: 6 bases; J trimming: 4 bases; junction bases outside the gene matches: 15. This CDR3 is built from 17 residues. Written as DNA, the CDR3 is TGTGCCAGCAGCCGCCTAGGGACAGGGATCTCTGGCTATGGCTACACCTTC. It encodes CASSRLGTGISGYGYTF.

This clonotype was picked up many times. The rearrangement joins TRBV5-1 to TRBJ2-7; D is possibly TRBD1 (6 bases). Germline V CDR1 and CDR2: SGHRS, YFSETQ. This CDR3 comprises 13 residues. Trimming removed 4 bases from V and 3 bases from J, with 11 bases in between. The CDR3 nucleotides read TGCGCCAGCAGCGTGGGACAATTCTACGAGCAGTACTTC. Translation: CASSVGQFYEQYF.